The rows below give T cell receptor beta chains drawn from one sample of a study of neoadjuvant anti-PD-1 for oral cavity cancer. Data came from immunoSEQ multiplex PCR; TCRdb stores just in-frame clones and leaves some out. Here the sample spans fewer than 70,000 clones, around 85% being singletons. Sample: PBMCs, taken before nivolumab (anti-PD-1) treatment. The origin of the receptors is a person between 40 and 85 years old with oral cavity squamous cell carcinoma. The CDR3 runs from the conserved cysteine through the conserved F or W. The D gene is left open where the match is weak. For some rows the clone size is stated as once, few or many, or as a class when expanded; others skip it.

size,J,D,V,DNA,CDR3
.,TRBJ2-3,TRBD2,TRBV2,TGTGCCAGCAGTATAAGCGGGAGCGGCACAGATACGCAGTATTTT,CASSISGSGTDTQYF
.,TRBJ1-4,.,TRBV9,TGTGCCAGCAGCGTCGGCGGAGGGCCGTCTAATGAAAAACTGTTTTTT,CASSVGGGPSNEKLFF
once,TRBJ2-3,TRBD2,TRBV4-2,TGTGCCAGCAGAAAAGAAGGTAGCGGGGGCCGTCCGGGAGATACGCAGTATTTT,CASRKEGSGGRPGDTQYF
.,TRBJ2-5,.,TRBV7-9,TGTGCCAGCCGCCCGGATGGCGGGGGCAGGGGGGAGACCCAGTACTTC,CASRPDGGGRGETQYF
.,TRBJ2-4,.,TRBV9,TGTGCCAGCAGCGAAGACAAAAACATTCAGTACTTC,CASSEDKNIQYF
.,TRBJ2-7,.,TRBV11-2,TGTGCCAGCAGCTTAGTCGTAAGTGACTACGAGCAGTACTTC,CASSLVVSDYEQYF
.,TRBJ1-6,.,TRBV6-1,TGTGCCAGCCTGGTGAGTCAGGGTCTGAGGTCACCCCTCCACTTT,CASLVSQGLRSPLHF
.,TRBJ1-1,.,TRBV6-6,TGTGCCACACAGGAATACGAAGCTTTCTTT,CATQEYEAFF
.,TRBJ1-1,.,TRBV19,TGTGCCAGTAGTATCCCTCCGAACACTGAAGCTTTCTTT,CASSIPPNTEAFF
.,TRBJ1-6,.,TRBV2,TGTGCCAGCAAAGAGGGGAACGCCTATAATTCACCCCTCCACTTT,CASKEGNAYNSPLHF
.,TRBJ2-5,TRBD1,TRBV10-3,TGTGCCATCAGTGAAAACCAGGGGGCCCGAGGGACCCAGTACTTC,CAISENQGARGTQYF
.,TRBJ1-4,.,TRBV7-9,TGTGCCAGCACCTACGGGGCAACTAATGAAAAACTGTTTTTT,CASTYGATNEKLFF
few,TRBJ1-2,.,TRBV7-2,TGTGCCAGCAGCACCGACAGAGCTTCCTATGGCTACACCTTC,CASSTDRASYGYTF
once,TRBJ1-1,.,TRBV10-1,TGCGCCAGCAGTGAGTCAGGACCGAACACTGAAGCTTTCTTT,CASSESGPNTEAFF
medium-sized,TRBJ2-1,TRBD1,TRBV6-1,TGTGCCAGCTCCGGGACAGGGCTCCATGAGCAGTTCTTC,CASSGTGLHEQFF
.,TRBJ1-5,.,TRBV7-9,TGTGCCAGCAGCTCAGGTGGGATTCAGCCCCAGCATTTT,CASSSGGIQPQHF
.,TRBJ2-3,.,TRBV7-9,TGTGCCAGCAGCTTTCCCGATACGCAGTATTTT,CASSFPDTQYF
.,TRBJ2-7,TRBD1,TRBV5-6,TGTGCCAGCAGTATCTTAGACAGGGGGGCCGACGAGCAGTACTTC,CASSILDRGADEQYF
few,TRBJ2-5,.,TRBV14,TGTGCCAGCAGCCAAGAATTAAGGTTCGGAGGAGAGACCCAGTACTTC,CASSQELRFGGETQYF
once,TRBJ1-4,TRBD1,TRBV6-5,TGTGCCAGCAGTTACGGACAGGGGGGTGAAAAACTGTTTTTT,CASSYGQGGEKLFF
.,TRBJ2-3,.,TRBV19,TGTGCCAGTAGTCCTATAGGAGATACGCAGTATTTT,CASSPIGDTQYF
.,TRBJ1-2,TRBD1,TRBV12-5,TGTGCTAGCTCCTTAGGGACAGGGGGCGCCGGCTACACCTTC,CASSLGTGGAGYTF
.,TRBJ2-7,.,TRBV7-2,TGTGCCAGCAGCTTAGTAGTTACCTACGAGCAGTACTTC,CASSLVVTYEQYF
.,TRBJ1-6,.,TRBV5-1,TGCGCCAGCAGCTTTCAAGGGGGAGTTGGTTCACCCCTCCACTTT,CASSFQGGVGSPLHF
.,TRBJ2-3,.,TRBV12-2,TGTGCAAGTCGCTTAGCTTGGGGCACAGATACGCAGTATTTT,CASRLAWGTDTQYF
few,TRBJ2-3,.,TRBV27,TGTGCCAGCAGTTTAGGGCCGCAGACGGATACGCAGTATTTT,CASSLGPQTDTQYF
.,TRBJ2-4,.,TRBV5-4,TGTGCCAGCAGCTTGGCCCTCTCTAGATTACAGTACTTC,CASSLALSRLQYF
.,TRBJ1-1,TRBD1,TRBV7-8,TGTGCCAGCAGCTTGAGACAGGGCGGAGGCACTGAAGCTTTCTTT,CASSLRQGGGTEAFF
.,TRBJ1-5,.,TRBV6-5,TGTGCCAGCAGGGGACGGACGGCTGGTCAGCCCCAGCATTTT,CASRGRTAGQPQHF
.,TRBJ1-1,.,TRBV5-5,TGTGCCAGCAGCGGATTGAACACTGAAGCTTTCTTT,CASSGLNTEAFF
.,TRBJ2-1,TRBD1,TRBV14,TGTGCCAGCAGCCAAGTGCGGACAGGGGGGCTGAGTAATGAGCAGTTCTTC,CASSQVRTGGLSNEQFF
.,TRBJ1-4,TRBD1,TRBV28,TGTGCCAGCACCGCTCCGGGACAGGGGGCCTGGTCTAATGAAAAACTGTTTTTT,CASTAPGQGAWSNEKLFF
few,TRBJ2-2,.,TRBV14,TGTGCCAGCAGGTCACAGCTGAACACCGGGGAGCTGTTTTTT,CASRSQLNTGELFF
.,TRBJ1-1,TRBD1,TRBV2,TGTGCCAGCAGTGTAAAACAGGGGGACACTGAAGCTTTCTTT,CASSVKQGDTEAFF